The rows below give T cell receptor beta chains drawn from one sample of a study of cytomegalovirus exposure and HLA in healthy donors. The method was immunoSEQ multiplex PCR; TCRdb's version includes in-frame clones alone and lacks a portion of them. This table has roughly 86,000 clones, around three fifths appearing once. Sequencing used PBMCs. The receptor source for this set is a young man in good health and CMV-seronegative. CDR3s include the opening cysteine and the closing phenylalanine or tryptophan. The order of the fields is clone size, J gene, CDR3 length, V gene, D gene, CDR3 protein, CDR3 DNA. D genes are given only for firm matches. Only some rows state a clone size, as once, few, many or a class for expanded clones.

clone size: -; J gene: TRBJ2-3; CDR3 length: 15; V gene: TRBV2; D gene: -; CDR3 protein: CASSVNPAPTDTQYF; CDR3 DNA: TGTGCCAGCAGTGTTAACCCAGCGCCCACAGATACGCAGTATTTT
clone size: -; J gene: TRBJ1-1; CDR3 length: 15; V gene: TRBV5-4; D gene: TRBD1; CDR3 protein: CASSLTTGLNTEAFF; CDR3 DNA: TGTGCCAGCAGCCTCACGACAGGGTTGAACACTGAAGCTTTCTTT
clone size: -; J gene: TRBJ2-2; CDR3 length: 20; V gene: TRBV9; D gene: TRBD2; CDR3 protein: CASSDSGTSGGLRNTGELFF; CDR3 DNA: TGTGCCAGCAGCGATTCCGGGACTAGCGGGGGCCTGCGAAACACCGGGGAGCTGTTTTTT
clone size: -; J gene: TRBJ2-1; CDR3 length: 16; V gene: TRBV11-3; D gene: TRBD2; CDR3 protein: CASSPFRGGEGNEQFF; CDR3 DNA: TGTGCCAGCAGCCCTTTCCGGGGGGGGGAGGGGAATGAGCAGTTCTTC
clone size: -; J gene: TRBJ2-7; CDR3 length: 13; V gene: TRBV28; D gene: -; CDR3 protein: CASLTYQGGEQYF; CDR3 DNA: TGTGCCAGCCTAACGTACCAGGGAGGCGAGCAGTACTTC
clone size: -; J gene: TRBJ1-1; CDR3 length: 17; V gene: TRBV18; D gene: TRBD1; CDR3 protein: CASSPLGTATSNTEAFF; CDR3 DNA: TGTGCCAGCTCACCACTGGGGACAGCTACATCGAACACTGAAGCTTTCTTT
clone size: few; J gene: TRBJ2-3; CDR3 length: 19; V gene: TRBV12-2; D gene: -; CDR3 protein: CASRSVHGRESWVSDTQYF; CDR3 DNA: TGTGCAAGTCGCTCCGTTCACGGGAGGGAGTCTTGGGTATCAGATACGCAGTATTTT
clone size: -; J gene: TRBJ1-1; CDR3 length: 11; V gene: TRBV7-2; D gene: -; CDR3 protein: CASSLRAEAFF; CDR3 DNA: TGTGCCAGCAGCTTACGGGCTGAAGCTTTCTTT
clone size: once; J gene: TRBJ2-7; CDR3 length: 14; V gene: TRBV6-5; D gene: TRBD1; CDR3 protein: CASRQGALIYEQYF; CDR3 DNA: TGTGCCAGCAGACAGGGGGCCTTAATCTACGAGCAGTACTTC
clone size: -; J gene: TRBJ1-5; CDR3 length: 19; V gene: TRBV30; D gene: TRBD1; CDR3 protein: CAWSLFRPVGQGGNQPQHF; CDR3 DNA: TGTGCCTGGAGTCTCTTTCGTCCAGTAGGACAGGGGGGCAATCAGCCCCAGCATTTT
clone size: few; J gene: TRBJ1-2; CDR3 length: 15; V gene: TRBV19; D gene: TRBD1; CDR3 protein: CASSIWTGSDYGYTF; CDR3 DNA: TGTGCCAGTAGTATTTGGACAGGGAGCGACTATGGCTACACCTTC
clone size: -; J gene: TRBJ1-2; CDR3 length: 14; V gene: TRBV28; D gene: -; CDR3 protein: CASSGPQGHYGYTF; CDR3 DNA: TGTGCCAGCAGTGGCCCACAGGGTCACTATGGCTACACCTTC
clone size: once; J gene: TRBJ1-6; CDR3 length: 14; V gene: TRBV11-2; D gene: -; CDR3 protein: CASGRGPAVSPLHF; CDR3 DNA: TGTGCCAGCGGGCGGGGCCCGGCGGTTTCACCCCTCCACTTT
clone size: -; J gene: TRBJ1-4; CDR3 length: 12; V gene: TRBV30; D gene: TRBD1; CDR3 protein: CAWGTGGEKLFF; CDR3 DNA: TGTGCCTGGGGGACAGGGGGAGAAAAACTGTTTTTT
clone size: few; J gene: TRBJ1-2; CDR3 length: 14; V gene: TRBV27; D gene: -; CDR3 protein: CASSLSSGDYGYTF; CDR3 DNA: TGTGCCAGCAGTTTATCGTCAGGGGACTATGGCTACACCTTC
clone size: -; J gene: TRBJ1-3; CDR3 length: 16; V gene: TRBV5-1; D gene: TRBD1; CDR3 protein: CASSLASGQEGNTIYF; CDR3 DNA: TGCGCCAGCAGCTTGGCCTCAGGACAGGAGGGAAACACCATATATTTT
clone size: -; J gene: TRBJ1-1; CDR3 length: 13; V gene: TRBV18; D gene: -; CDR3 protein: CASSPISTSEAFF; CDR3 DNA: TGTGCCAGCTCACCTATATCGACAAGTGAAGCTTTCTTT
clone size: -; J gene: TRBJ2-1; CDR3 length: 15; V gene: TRBV9; D gene: -; CDR3 protein: CASNHPTEPSNEQFF; CDR3 DNA: TGTGCCAGCAACCACCCAACAGAACCGTCCAATGAGCAGTTCTTC
clone size: once; J gene: TRBJ2-3; CDR3 length: 21; V gene: TRBV13; D gene: TRBD2; CDR3 protein: CASSLVTTSGRANPGTDTQYF; CDR3 DNA: TGTGCCAGCAGCTTAGTCACAACTAGCGGGAGGGCCAATCCTGGCACAGATACGCAGTATTTT
clone size: -; J gene: TRBJ1-6; CDR3 length: 14; V gene: TRBV19; D gene: TRBD1; CDR3 protein: CASSMRDRDSPLHF; CDR3 DNA: TGTGCCAGTAGTATGAGGGACAGAGACTCACCCCTCCACTTT
clone size: -; J gene: TRBJ1-5; CDR3 length: 17; V gene: TRBV11-2; D gene: -; CDR3 protein: CASSLDLKGDSNQPQHF; CDR3 DNA: TGTGCCAGCAGCTTAGATCTTAAGGGGGACAGCAATCAGCCCCAGCATTTT
clone size: -; J gene: TRBJ1-1; CDR3 length: 15; V gene: TRBV28; D gene: TRBD1; CDR3 protein: CASSFAGTGLPEAFF; CDR3 DNA: TGTGCCAGCAGTTTCGCCGGGACAGGGCTACCTGAAGCTTTCTTT
clone size: -; J gene: TRBJ2-1; CDR3 length: 11; V gene: TRBV20-1; D gene: -; CDR3 protein: CSASEGNEQFF; CDR3 DNA: TGCAGTGCTAGTGAGGGCAATGAGCAGTTCTTC
clone size: once; J gene: TRBJ2-1; CDR3 length: 15; V gene: TRBV28; D gene: -; CDR3 protein: CASCLGGSRYNEQFF; CDR3 DNA: TGTGCCAGCTGCCTTGGAGGGAGTCGCTACAATGAGCAGTTCTTC
clone size: -; J gene: TRBJ1-2; CDR3 length: 15; V gene: TRBV13; D gene: TRBD1; CDR3 protein: CASSPRDRPNYGYTF; CDR3 DNA: TGTGCCAGCAGCCCTCGGGACAGACCTAACTATGGCTACACCTTC
clone size: -; J gene: TRBJ1-2; CDR3 length: 13; V gene: TRBV2; D gene: -; CDR3 protein: CASRRFGNYGYTF; CDR3 DNA: TGTGCCAGCCGGAGATTTGGGAACTATGGCTACACCTTC
clone size: -; J gene: TRBJ2-7; CDR3 length: 14; V gene: TRBV29-1; D gene: -; CDR3 protein: CSAGVSGHLGEQYF; CDR3 DNA: TGCAGCGCCGGGGTTTCGGGACACTTGGGCGAGCAGTACTTC
clone size: -; J gene: TRBJ1-1; CDR3 length: 14; V gene: TRBV9; D gene: -; CDR3 protein: CASSPHGPGTEAFF; CDR3 DNA: TGTGCCAGCAGCCCACATGGCCCGGGCACTGAAGCTTTCTTT
clone size: -; J gene: TRBJ1-5; CDR3 length: 14; V gene: TRBV10-1; D gene: TRBD1; CDR3 protein: CASTRQGSNQPQHF; CDR3 DNA: TGCGCCAGCACTAGACAGGGGAGCAATCAGCCCCAGCATTTT
clone size: once; J gene: TRBJ2-3; CDR3 length: 13; V gene: TRBV12-5; D gene: -; CDR3 protein: CASGPQGPDTQYF; CDR3 DNA: TGTGCTAGTGGTCCGCAGGGCCCAGATACGCAGTATTTT
clone size: -; J gene: TRBJ2-1; CDR3 length: 14; V gene: TRBV7-3; D gene: TRBD2; CDR3 protein: CASSLAGGHHEQFF; CDR3 DNA: TGTGCCAGCAGCCTAGCGGGGGGGCATCATGAGCAGTTCTTC
clone size: -; J gene: TRBJ2-3; CDR3 length: 15; V gene: TRBV5-1; D gene: -; CDR3 protein: CASSLGGRVLDTQYF; CDR3 DNA: TGCGCCAGCAGCTTGGGGGGCAGGGTATTGGATACGCAGTATTTT
clone size: -; J gene: TRBJ2-7; CDR3 length: 13; V gene: TRBV28; D gene: -; CDR3 protein: CASSLTSTYEQYF; CDR3 DNA: TGTGCCAGCAGCCTGACATCGACCTACGAGCAGTACTTC
clone size: -; J gene: TRBJ2-5; CDR3 length: 11; V gene: TRBV7-9; D gene: -; CDR3 protein: CSSSSMAEVYF; CDR3 DNA: TGTTCCAGCAGCTCCATGGCTGAGGTCTACTTC
clone size: -; J gene: TRBJ2-7; CDR3 length: 15; V gene: TRBV6-1; D gene: -; CDR3 protein: CASSDFAGSVYEQYF; CDR3 DNA: TGTGCCAGCAGTGACTTCGCGGGTTCTGTCTACGAGCAGTACTTC
clone size: -; J gene: TRBJ1-6; CDR3 length: 13; V gene: TRBV7-3; D gene: -; CDR3 protein: CASSHRDYSPLHF; CDR3 DNA: TGTGCCAGCAGCCACAGGGATTATTCACCCCTCCACTTT
clone size: -; J gene: TRBJ1-1; CDR3 length: 11; V gene: TRBV12-5; D gene: -; CDR3 protein: CASGLKHEAFF; CDR3 DNA: TGTGCTAGTGGTTTGAAACACGAAGCTTTCTTT
clone size: -; J gene: TRBJ2-1; CDR3 length: 13; V gene: TRBV7-9; D gene: -; CDR3 protein: CASSNRDFNEQFF; CDR3 DNA: TGTGCCAGCAGCAACCGGGACTTCAATGAGCAGTTCTTC
clone size: -; J gene: TRBJ2-4; CDR3 length: 16; V gene: TRBV5-1; D gene: -; CDR3 protein: CASSLGASAAKNIQYF; CDR3 DNA: TGCGCCAGCAGCTTGGGGGCGTCCGCCGCCAAAAACATTCAGTACTTC
clone size: -; J gene: TRBJ2-2; CDR3 length: 14; V gene: TRBV10-2; D gene: TRBD2; CDR3 protein: CASSLAGAPGELFF; CDR3 DNA: TGCGCCAGCAGCTTAGCGGGAGCCCCCGGGGAGCTGTTTTTT
clone size: -; J gene: TRBJ2-7; CDR3 length: 13; V gene: TRBV5-1; D gene: TRBD1; CDR3 protein: CASTMDRMYEQYF; CDR3 DNA: TGCGCCAGCACCATGGACAGGATGTACGAGCAGTACTTC
clone size: -; J gene: TRBJ1-6; CDR3 length: 16; V gene: TRBV7-9; D gene: -; CDR3 protein: CASSPWGGNYNSPLHF; CDR3 DNA: TGTGCCAGCAGCCCGTGGGGGGGGAACTATAATTCACCCCTCCACTTT
clone size: few; J gene: TRBJ2-3; CDR3 length: 12; V gene: TRBV30; D gene: -; CDR3 protein: CAWSVLGSTQYF; CDR3 DNA: TGTGCCTGGAGTGTACTAGGAAGTACGCAGTATTTT
clone size: -; J gene: TRBJ1-1; CDR3 length: 15; V gene: TRBV4-3; D gene: -; CDR3 protein: CASSRDFTRQERAFF; CDR3 DNA: TGCGCCAGCAGCCGAGACTTCACCAGACAGGAGAGAGCTTTCTTT
clone size: -; J gene: TRBJ2-3; CDR3 length: 18; V gene: TRBV4-3; D gene: TRBD2; CDR3 protein: CASSQDGPGSGGADTQYF; CDR3 DNA: TGCGCCAGCAGCCAAGATGGGCCGGGTAGCGGGGGGGCAGATACGCAGTATTTT
clone size: -; J gene: TRBJ2-1; CDR3 length: 15; V gene: TRBV27; D gene: -; CDR3 protein: CASRPYRVAYNEQFF; CDR3 DNA: TGCGCCAGCAGGCCATACAGGGTTGCCTACAATGAGCAGTTCTTC
clone size: once; J gene: TRBJ2-1; CDR3 length: 18; V gene: TRBV14; D gene: -; CDR3 protein: CASSQDLGLGGVYNEQFF; CDR3 DNA: TGTGCCAGCAGCCAAGATTTAGGCTTAGGCGGGGTCTACAATGAGCAGTTCTTC
clone size: -; J gene: TRBJ1-4; CDR3 length: 13; V gene: TRBV6-1; D gene: TRBD1; CDR3 protein: CASKDRGGEKLFF; CDR3 DNA: TGTGCCAGCAAAGACAGGGGGGGCGAAAAACTGTTTTTT
clone size: -; J gene: TRBJ2-3; CDR3 length: 16; V gene: TRBV15; D gene: TRBD2; CDR3 protein: CATSRVGSGATDTQYF; CDR3 DNA: TGTGCCACCAGCAGAGTGGGTAGCGGGGCCACAGATACGCAGTATTTT
clone size: -; J gene: TRBJ2-2; CDR3 length: 17; V gene: TRBV5-6; D gene: TRBD2; CDR3 protein: CASSLGLAGEWSGELFF; CDR3 DNA: TGTGCCAGCAGCTTGGGGCTAGCGGGAGAATGGTCCGGGGAGCTGTTTTTT
clone size: -; J gene: TRBJ2-7; CDR3 length: 15; V gene: TRBV7-6; D gene: -; CDR3 protein: CASRGGPTSSYEQYF; CDR3 DNA: TGTGCCAGCAGGGGGGGGCCCACGAGCTCCTACGAGCAGTACTTC
clone size: -; J gene: TRBJ2-1; CDR3 length: 14; V gene: TRBV6-1; D gene: TRBD2; CDR3 protein: CACSWLAGKNEQFF; CDR3 DNA: TGTGCCTGCTCGTGGCTAGCGGGAAAAAATGAGCAGTTCTTC
clone size: -; J gene: TRBJ1-2; CDR3 length: 14; V gene: TRBV6-1; D gene: -; CDR3 protein: CASSETVSNYGYTF; CDR3 DNA: TGTGCCAGCAGTGAGACAGTTTCTAACTATGGCTACACCTTC
clone size: -; J gene: TRBJ2-1; CDR3 length: 17; V gene: TRBV28; D gene: TRBD2; CDR3 protein: CASSHSPFRSGSDEQFF; CDR3 DNA: TGTGCCAGCAGTCATTCCCCTTTTAGGAGCGGGAGCGATGAGCAGTTCTTC
clone size: -; J gene: TRBJ1-5; CDR3 length: 15; V gene: TRBV19; D gene: -; CDR3 protein: CASSMGREPGQPQHF; CDR3 DNA: TGTGCCAGTAGTATGGGAAGGGAGCCCGGTCAGCCCCAGCATTTT
clone size: -; J gene: TRBJ2-6; CDR3 length: 15; V gene: TRBV7-3; D gene: -; CDR3 protein: CASSIQGGGANVLTF; CDR3 DNA: TGTGCCAGCAGCATCCAGGGTGGCGGGGCCAACGTCCTGACTTTC
clone size: -; J gene: TRBJ2-1; CDR3 length: 18; V gene: TRBV27; D gene: TRBD2; CDR3 protein: CASNLPGLDPLSYNEQFF; CDR3 DNA: TGTGCCAGCAACTTACCGGGACTAGACCCGCTCTCCTACAATGAGCAGTTCTTC
clone size: -; J gene: TRBJ1-4; CDR3 length: 15; V gene: TRBV9; D gene: -; CDR3 protein: CASSVGGFTGEKLFF; CDR3 DNA: TGTGCCAGCAGCGTAGGTGGATTTACGGGTGAAAAACTGTTTTTT
clone size: few; J gene: TRBJ2-1; CDR3 length: 16; V gene: TRBV4-1; D gene: -; CDR3 protein: CASSHPRAPGEHEQFF; CDR3 DNA: TGCGCCAGCAGCCACCCCCGGGCTCCGGGGGAGCATGAGCAGTTCTTC
clone size: -; J gene: TRBJ2-2; CDR3 length: 14; V gene: TRBV15; D gene: -; CDR3 protein: CATSRQGGTGELFF; CDR3 DNA: TGTGCCACCAGCAGACAGGGTGGGACCGGGGAGCTGTTTTTT